This entry describes one TCR beta chain. The antigen remains unidentified. 13 Jbeta primers and 60 Vbeta primers were used for the PCR. Profiled with immunoSEQ multiplex PCR; TCRdb holds only in-frame clones, not every one. The sample holds some 120,000 clones; about 81% are singletons and the top ten take roughly 9.3%. The CDR3 loop spans 13 amino acids. Germline V lookup: CDR1 SQVTM, CDR2 ANQGSEA. V dropped 3 bases and J dropped 1 base, with 9 bases sitting between them. This record belongs to a study of cytomegalovirus exposure and HLA in healthy donors. Broader study findings: Later analysis associated a missense DCLRE1C variant with TCR beta V- and J-gene trimming. Most TCR sequences were rare, but some public TCRs occurred in many donors.

Sample: PBMCs. The chain couples TRBV29-1 to TRBJ1-1; unclear D gene. The TCR comes from a woman in her forties or fifties in good health and CMV-seropositive. The CDR3 coding sequence is TGCAGCGTTGAGTGGACTCCGAACACTGAAGCTTTCTTT. This translates into CSVEWTPNTEAFF.